These 4 T cell receptor beta chains were all obtained from the same sample, sequenced in a study of shared clonotypes between healthy human individuals. The method was immunoSEQ multiplex PCR; TCRdb's version includes in-frame clones alone and lacks a portion of them. The data contain over a million clones, approximately 97% of them singletons. Sequences were obtained from naive CD4+ T cells sorted from blood. Subset: CD45RA+ positively selected. Receptors were obtained from a man under 40 in good health.

The chain is built from TRBV28 and TRBJ2-1, with 7 bases identical to TRBD2. The length of the CDR3 is 13 residues. Germline assignment: CDR1 MDHEN and CDR2 SYDVKM. J gave up 9 bases and V 3 bases, and 5 bases lay outside the gene matches. The CDR3 reads CASSFAGVGEQFF. CDR3 DNA sequence: TGTGCCAGCAGTTTCGCGGGAGTGGGTGAGCAGTTCTTC.

The chain carries TRBV7-2 and TRBJ2-7; 7 bases fit TRBD2. The V gene's germline CDR1 is SGHTA and CDR2 FQGNSA. V dropped 1 base and J dropped 0; count of bases not matched to a gene: 6. The CDR3 is made up of 16 amino acids. CDR3 DNA sequence: TGTGCCAGCAGCTTAGGTCCAGCGGGGAACTCCTACGAGCAGTACTTC. This codes for CASSLGPAGNSYEQYF.

The rearrangement links TRBV4-3 to TRBJ2-3, with 15 bases aligning to TRBD2. V lost 1 base and J lost 6; bases outside the gene matches: 5. The CDR3 covers 17 residues. The V gene's germline CDR1 is LGHNA and CDR2 YSLEER. As DNA, the CDR3 is TGCGCCAGCAGCCAAGGGTGGGGACTAGCGGGAGGTGATACGCAGTATTTT. Its translation: CASSQGWGLAGGDTQYF.

This chain joins TRBV28 and TRBJ2-3; tentative D call: TRBD2 (6 bases). CDR1 and CDR2 from the germline V gene are MDHEN and SYDVKM. V gave up 5 bases and J gave up 1 base, with 10 bases separating them. This CDR3 region has 14 residues. This chain's CDR3 is CASSPSGGTDTQYF. The CDR3 DNA is TGTGCCAGCAGTCCGTCGGGGGGCACAGATACGCAGTATTTT.